Listed below are T cell receptor beta chains from one sample, sequenced in a study of naive and memory T cell subsets. MiXCR was run by TCRdb on the UMI-ligation and nested PCR reads, yielding one entry per CDR3 protein. Here the sample spans about 120,000 distinct CDR3 sequences, around a third being singletons. Sequencing used central memory CD4+ T cells from blood. These receptors all stem from a human donor in good health. The CDR3 runs from the conserved cysteine through the conserved F or W.

V gene	J gene	CDR3 protein
TRBV19	TRBJ2-1	CASSITSGRAIEQFF
TRBV20-1	TRBJ2-5	CSARDFFPLLQETQYF
TRBV19	TRBJ2-1	CASSSTGSHEQFF
TRBV28	TRBJ2-2	CATRLAMASGELFF
TRBV27	TRBJ1-2	CASSLSRGGRWAVYGYTF
TRBV29-1	TRBJ2-5	CSVRLYSTGGGAQYF
TRBV9	TRBJ2-7	CASSAQPDLGDSYEQYF
TRBV29-1	TRBJ2-6	CSVRSGANVLTF
TRBV28	TRBJ1-2	CASSTGDLGYGYTF
TRBV27	TRBJ2-3	CASSLRRSPSTDTQYF
TRBV29-1	TRBJ1-1	CSVDRTGGEAFF
TRBV7-2	TRBJ2-3	CASSRGGTADTQYF
TRBV6-5	TRBJ2-5	CASSPALGREKAETQYF
TRBV6-5	TRBJ2-6	CASSYSSSAGANVLTF
TRBV7-6	TRBJ2-5	CASSLAGGTWETQYF
TRBV9	TRBJ2-5	CASSSSTETQYF
TRBV7-9	TRBJ2-6	CASSSARALGGANVLTF
TRBV7-8	TRBJ1-1	CASSLTGAAAFF
TRBV6-5	TRBJ1-5	CASSYWPNSNQPQHF
TRBV29-1	TRBJ2-3	CSVDGRDTDTQYF
TRBV6-2/TRBV6-3	TRBJ1-5	CASSYLAGGQPQHF
TRBV6-1	TRBJ1-5	CASSEEGRVNQPQHF
TRBV20-1	TRBJ2-7	CSARETSGRAHEQYF
TRBV3-1	TRBJ2-3	CASSPHSTDTQYF
TRBV27	TRBJ2-7	CASSQSGYFEQYF
TRBV12-3/TRBV12-4	TRBJ1-1	CASSLFGTGNTEAFF
TRBV3-1	TRBJ2-2	CASSQTLTGELFF
TRBV10-3	TRBJ2-1	CAISSNGGYNEQFF
TRBV18	TRBJ2-7	CASSRTGTSSYEQYF
TRBV7-9	TRBJ1-5	CASSFNRQPQHF
TRBV20-1	TRBJ2-1	CSAHSASGRVVSNEQFF
TRBV5-1	TRBJ2-7	CASSLQGVGYEQYF
TRBV6-5	TRBJ2-5	CASSYTRTGLNGETQYF
TRBV5-4	TRBJ2-7	CASSGPTGNEQYF
TRBV29-1	TRBJ1-5	CSVGDRLNQPQHF
TRBV7-6	TRBJ1-4	CASSSDDRGGEKLFF
TRBV7-2	TRBJ2-4	CASSLGSTGAKNIQYF
TRBV23-1	TRBJ2-5	CATFRGLQETQYF
TRBV20-1	TRBJ2-5	CSAHPSGRLPTQETQYF
TRBV10-2	TRBJ1-1	CASSLAHRVGSNTEAFF
TRBV3-1	TRBJ2-1	CASSPPVGRDNEQFF
TRBV5-1	TRBJ2-3	CASSTGRTGQIAQYF
TRBV29-1	TRBJ2-2	CSAQGEATGELFF
TRBV7-9	TRBJ2-1	CASSASGRWEQFF
TRBV18	TRBJ2-1	CASSPNTAAYNEQFF
TRBV7-9	TRBJ2-5	CASSAASGRETQYF
TRBV7-2	TRBJ2-3	CASRGTSGIFDTQYF
TRBV28	TRBJ2-7	CASRLTGRGAYEQYF
TRBV7-9	TRBJ2-3	CASSFNRGLSTDTQYF
TRBV24-1	TRBJ2-1	CATSDTTEGSEQFF
TRBV14	TRBJ2-5	CASSQWSGSFSQETQYF
TRBV3-1	TRBJ1-5	CASSQRVRQPQHF
TRBV5-1	TRBJ2-3	CASSRWAGDTDTQYF
TRBV21-1	TRBJ2-7	CASSRVGPGTEYPRSSYEQYF
TRBV11-2	TRBJ2-7	CASSTRNSGSAREQYF
TRBV7-8	TRBJ2-3	CASSTWGGRADTQYF
TRBV12-3/TRBV12-4	TRBJ1-1	CASSLGRQTNTEAFF